This T cell receptor (beta chain) appears in the sequencing data of a study of T-cell reconstitution after alpha-beta-depleted transplantation in children listed by TCRdb under 2016. Study-level background: T-cell immune reconstitution after TCRalphabeta/CD19-depleted allogeneic hematopoietic cell transplantation in children was quantitatively tracked in the study by means of TCR repertoire profiling.

The CDR3 goes from the cysteine to the phenylalanine over 14 residues. The read is trimmed to its CDR3 DNA, 42 bases read in frame from base 1. The sample's treatment or condition label is to be understood as: allogeneic hematopoietic cell transplantation with graft depleted of TCRalphabeta T cells and CD19 B cells. TCRalphabeta/CD19-depleted allogeneic hematopoietic cell grafts were given to the transplant recipients, all of whom were children. Overall study results and their limits: Over subsequent months, a decline in hyperexpanded clone frequencies was noted, and after one year, T-cell counts and TCRbeta diversity were mostly ascribed to newly produced T cells. Apparently early alphabetaT-cell count recovery about two months after transplant reportedly relied on only several hundred rapidly expanded clones derived from non-depleted graft cells. The high TCRbeta diversity at day 60 in some patients was ascribed to recipient T cells and intrathymic progenitors that had survived conditioning.

The library was obtained by PCR. Sequencing used an Illumina HiSeq 2500. TCR libraries were prepared with molecular barcoding, using unique molecular identifiers to normalize TCRbeta repertoire quantification. TCRdb applied fastp at Q25 and MiXCR to the public reads, then kept only in-frame beta chains. Entries that share a CDR3 protein sequence are merged under the most common genes and DNA. The table for this sample lists 250,000 to 300,000 distinct CDR3 sequences; roughly 10% of them were counted only once. About 25% of the sample belongs to the ten largest clones. This clonotype has a count of ten or more. Its antigen is still unknown. Base quality data are lacking; no much larger clone is found one base away.

In this chain, TRBV21-1 is recombined with TRBJ1-6; whether TRBD1, the table's D call, matches the DNA was not checked. TRBV21-1 is a pseudogene locus. The specimen comprised peripheral blood, sampled 180 days after TCRalphabeta/CD19-depleted stem cell transplant. This TCR came from a male patient aged 2-9 years who had a stem cell transplant for chronic granulomatous disease, so the T cells may come from the graft donor. For the CDR3, the sequence is CASSDRDRGDTLHF. The DNA sequence is as follows: TGTGCCAGCAGCGACCGGGACAGGGGGGATACCCTCCACTTT.